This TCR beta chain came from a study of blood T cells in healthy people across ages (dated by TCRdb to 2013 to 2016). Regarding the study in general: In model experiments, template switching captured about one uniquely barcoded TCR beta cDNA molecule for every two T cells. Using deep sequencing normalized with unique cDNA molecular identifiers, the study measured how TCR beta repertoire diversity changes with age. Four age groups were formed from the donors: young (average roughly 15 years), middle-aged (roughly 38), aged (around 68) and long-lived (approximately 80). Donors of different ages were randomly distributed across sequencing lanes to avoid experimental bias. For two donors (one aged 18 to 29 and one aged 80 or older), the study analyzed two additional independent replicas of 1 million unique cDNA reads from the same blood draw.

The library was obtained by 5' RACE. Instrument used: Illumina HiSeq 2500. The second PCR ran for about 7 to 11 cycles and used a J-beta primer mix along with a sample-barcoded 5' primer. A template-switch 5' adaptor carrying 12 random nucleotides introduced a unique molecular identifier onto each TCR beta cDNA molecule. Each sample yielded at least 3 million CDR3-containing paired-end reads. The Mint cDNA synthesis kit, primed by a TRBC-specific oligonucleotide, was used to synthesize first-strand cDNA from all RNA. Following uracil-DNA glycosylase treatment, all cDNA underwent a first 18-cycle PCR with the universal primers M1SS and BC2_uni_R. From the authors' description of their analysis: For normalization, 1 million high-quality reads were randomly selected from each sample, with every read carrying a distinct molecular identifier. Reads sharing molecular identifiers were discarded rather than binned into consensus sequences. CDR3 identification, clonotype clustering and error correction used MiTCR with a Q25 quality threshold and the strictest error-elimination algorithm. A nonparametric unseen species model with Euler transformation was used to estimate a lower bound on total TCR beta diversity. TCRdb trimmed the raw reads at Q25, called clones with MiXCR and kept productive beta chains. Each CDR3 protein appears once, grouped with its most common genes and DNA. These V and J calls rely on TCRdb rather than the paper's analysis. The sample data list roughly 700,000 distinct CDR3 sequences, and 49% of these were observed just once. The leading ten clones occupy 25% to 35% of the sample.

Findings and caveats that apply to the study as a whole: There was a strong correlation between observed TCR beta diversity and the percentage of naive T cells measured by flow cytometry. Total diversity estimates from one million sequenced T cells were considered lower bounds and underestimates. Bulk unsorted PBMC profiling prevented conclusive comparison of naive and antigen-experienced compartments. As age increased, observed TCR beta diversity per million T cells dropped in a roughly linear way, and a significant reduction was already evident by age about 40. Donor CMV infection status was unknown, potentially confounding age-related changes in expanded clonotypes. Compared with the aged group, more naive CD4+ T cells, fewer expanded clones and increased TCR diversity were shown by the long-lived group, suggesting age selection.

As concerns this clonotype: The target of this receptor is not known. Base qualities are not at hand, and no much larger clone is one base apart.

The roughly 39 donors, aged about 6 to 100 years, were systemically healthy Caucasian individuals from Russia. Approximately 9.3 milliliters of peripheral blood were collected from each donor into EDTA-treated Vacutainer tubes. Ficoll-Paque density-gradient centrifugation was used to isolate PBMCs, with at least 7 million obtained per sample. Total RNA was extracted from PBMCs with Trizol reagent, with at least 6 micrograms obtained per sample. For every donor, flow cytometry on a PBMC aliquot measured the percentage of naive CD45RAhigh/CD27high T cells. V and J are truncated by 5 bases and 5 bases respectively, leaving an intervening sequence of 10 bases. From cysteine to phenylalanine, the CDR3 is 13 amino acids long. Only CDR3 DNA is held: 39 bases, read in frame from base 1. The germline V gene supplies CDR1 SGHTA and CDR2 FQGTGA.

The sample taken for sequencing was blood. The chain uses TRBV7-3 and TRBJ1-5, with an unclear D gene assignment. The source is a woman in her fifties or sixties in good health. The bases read TGTGCCAGCAGCCCTGATTTGGATCAGCCCCAGCATTTT. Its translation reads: CASSPDLDQPQHF.